Reported below is one TCR beta chain. What it binds is not known. These data are taken from a study of shared clonotypes between healthy human individuals. General study results and limits: Clonotype sharing among donors was thought likely to change with sequencing depth.

This table comes from immunoSEQ multiplex PCR, and its TCRdb copy is limited to in-frame clones, with some not included. The sample includes some 2 million clones, 90% to 95% seen only once; the top ten take 0.1% to 0.15%. Per the germline V gene, CDR1 is SEHNR and CDR2 is FQNEAQ (reference sequence). The CDR3 contains 15 residues. J was trimmed by 3 bases and V by 5 bases; bases with no gene match: 6. Those who donated were healthy HIV-negative adults, with no recent acute infections or vaccinations reported. There were only Caucasian adults among the donors, and all lived in Nashville, Tennessee. The J gene is TRBJ2-2, the V gene TRBV7-9; 7 bases fit TRBD2. This clonotype was sampled from a man aged 18 to 29 in good health. Input material: naive CD4+ T cells sorted from blood. Subset denoted: CD45RA+ positively selected. CDR3 nucleotides: TGTGCCAGCAGCCGGGGACTATTGGACACCGGGGAGCTGTTTTTT. As protein: CASSRGLLDTGELFF.